This T cell receptor (beta chain) came from a study of Ad26.COV2.S vaccination and SARS-CoV-2 variants. Whole-study context: The Ad26.COV2.S arm of the COV1001 trial was where the donor was placed.

Treatment meaning: approximately 18 received Ad26.COV2.S at low or high dose, single or two shots; about 5 received placebo; per-sample allocation not given. Sampling occurred on day 63 after the first vaccine or placebo injection. An 18-55-year-old adult in Boston served as donor. Points on this clone: An end of the junction differs from the germline gene, which may be a read error.

The CDR3 has 15 residues. Germline CDR1 and CDR2: PRHDT and FYEKMQ (reference sequence). Measured with immunoSEQ multiplex PCR; TCRdb has only the in-frame clones, and not every one. Among hundreds of thousands of clones listed, 83% were seen once. This TCR came from a person between 18 and 65 years old who received the Ad26.COV2.S COVID-19 vaccine or a placebo. The chain is built from TRBV13 and TRBJ1-3; D not certain. The sequences come from peripheral blood, collected in a trial of Ad26.COV2.S vaccine versus placebo. The CDR3 is CASSFNRASRNTIYF. The CDR3 bases are TGTGCCAGCAGCTTTAACCGGGCCTCTCGAAACACCATATATTTT. Based on the CDR3 plus reference TRBV13 and TRBJ1-3, the full variable domain is AAGVIQSPRHLIKEKRETATLKCYPIPRHDTVYWYQQGPGQDPQFLISFYEKMQSDKGSIPDRFSAQQFSDYHSELNMSSLELGDSALYFCASSFNRASRNTIYFGEGSWLTVV.